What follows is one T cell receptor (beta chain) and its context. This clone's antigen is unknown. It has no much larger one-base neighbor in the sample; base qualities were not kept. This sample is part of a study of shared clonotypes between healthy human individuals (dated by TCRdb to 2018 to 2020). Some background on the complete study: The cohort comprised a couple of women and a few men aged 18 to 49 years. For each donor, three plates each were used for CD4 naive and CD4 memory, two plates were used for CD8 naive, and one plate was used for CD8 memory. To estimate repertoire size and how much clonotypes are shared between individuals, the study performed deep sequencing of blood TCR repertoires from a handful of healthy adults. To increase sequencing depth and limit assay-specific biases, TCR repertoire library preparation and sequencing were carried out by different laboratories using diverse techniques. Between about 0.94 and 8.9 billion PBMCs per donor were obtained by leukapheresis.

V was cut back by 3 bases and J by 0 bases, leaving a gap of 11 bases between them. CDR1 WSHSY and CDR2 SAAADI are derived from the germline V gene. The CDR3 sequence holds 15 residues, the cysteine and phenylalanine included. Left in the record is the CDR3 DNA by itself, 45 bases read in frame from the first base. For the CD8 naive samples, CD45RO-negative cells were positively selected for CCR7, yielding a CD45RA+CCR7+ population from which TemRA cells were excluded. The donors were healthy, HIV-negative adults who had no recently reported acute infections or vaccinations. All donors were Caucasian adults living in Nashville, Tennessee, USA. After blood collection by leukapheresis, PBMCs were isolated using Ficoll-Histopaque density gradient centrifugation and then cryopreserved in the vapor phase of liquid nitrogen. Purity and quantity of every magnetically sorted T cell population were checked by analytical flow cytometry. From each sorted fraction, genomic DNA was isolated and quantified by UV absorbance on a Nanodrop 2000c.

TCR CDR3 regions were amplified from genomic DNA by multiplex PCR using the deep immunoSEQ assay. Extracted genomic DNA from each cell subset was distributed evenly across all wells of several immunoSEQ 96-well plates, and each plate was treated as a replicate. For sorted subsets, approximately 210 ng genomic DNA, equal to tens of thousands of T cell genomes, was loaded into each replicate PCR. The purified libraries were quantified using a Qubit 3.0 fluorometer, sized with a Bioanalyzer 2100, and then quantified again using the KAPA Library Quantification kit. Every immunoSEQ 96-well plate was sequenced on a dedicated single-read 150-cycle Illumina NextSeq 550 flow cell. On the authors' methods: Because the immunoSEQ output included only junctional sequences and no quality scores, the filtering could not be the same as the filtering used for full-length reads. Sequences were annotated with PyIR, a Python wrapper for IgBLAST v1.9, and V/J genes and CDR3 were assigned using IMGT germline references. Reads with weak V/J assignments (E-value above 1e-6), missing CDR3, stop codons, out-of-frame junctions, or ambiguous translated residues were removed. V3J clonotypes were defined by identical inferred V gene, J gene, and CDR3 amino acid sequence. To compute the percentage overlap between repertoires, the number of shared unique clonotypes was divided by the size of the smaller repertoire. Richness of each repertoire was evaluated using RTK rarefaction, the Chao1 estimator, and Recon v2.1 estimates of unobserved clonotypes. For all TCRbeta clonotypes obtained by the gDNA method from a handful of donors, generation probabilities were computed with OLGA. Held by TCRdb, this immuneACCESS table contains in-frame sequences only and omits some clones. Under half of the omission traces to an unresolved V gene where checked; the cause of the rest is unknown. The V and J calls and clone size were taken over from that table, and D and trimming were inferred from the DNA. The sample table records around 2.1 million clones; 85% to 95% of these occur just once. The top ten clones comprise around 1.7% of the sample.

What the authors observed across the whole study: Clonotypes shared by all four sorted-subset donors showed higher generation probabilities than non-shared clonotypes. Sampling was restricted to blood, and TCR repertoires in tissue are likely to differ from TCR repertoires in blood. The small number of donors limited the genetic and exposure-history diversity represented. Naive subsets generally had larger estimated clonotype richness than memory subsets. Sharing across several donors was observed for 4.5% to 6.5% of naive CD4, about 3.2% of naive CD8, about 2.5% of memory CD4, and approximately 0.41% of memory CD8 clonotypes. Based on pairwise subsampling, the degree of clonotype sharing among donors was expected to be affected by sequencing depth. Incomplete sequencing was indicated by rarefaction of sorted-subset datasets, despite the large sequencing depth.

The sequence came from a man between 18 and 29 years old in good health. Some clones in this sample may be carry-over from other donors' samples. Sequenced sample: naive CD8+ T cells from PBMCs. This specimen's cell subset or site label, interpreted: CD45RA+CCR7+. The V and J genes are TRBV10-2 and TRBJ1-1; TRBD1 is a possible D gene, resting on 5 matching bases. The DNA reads TGCGCCAGCAGTGAAACAGGCCCCATGAACACTGAAGCTTTCTTT. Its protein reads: CASSETGPMNTEAFF.